The clone carrying this T cell receptor (beta chain) was picked up many times. Its matching antigen is unknown. This CDR3 has 14 amino acids. Germline V gives CDR1 LGHDT, CDR2 YNNKEL (reference sequence). Trimming removed 1 base from V and 7 bases from J; junction bases left unmatched: 2. This entry is derived from a study of T cells in Graves' hyperthyroidism and ophthalmopathy. The wider study: Peripheral blood samples were taken at initial diagnosis, prior to any treatment.

Researchers amplified the TCR beta CDR3 regions from RNA transcripts. First-round RT-PCR of the TCR CDR3 relied on the HTBI primer set. TCRdb passed the multiplex PCR reads through MiXCR, listing each CDR3 protein once. The sample lists 200,000 to 250,000 distinct CDR3 sequences, 16% occurring once. Study-wide results and limits: Most clonotypes expanded in the thyroid (above 0.001) were also present in blood.

Diagnosis relied on clinical symptoms, serum thyroxine and TRAb, thyroid ultrasound and orbital computed tomography. The authors obtained PBMCs from around 11 ml of fresh peripheral blood. This sequence was found in a woman aged 18 to 35 with Graves' ophthalmopathy. This chain connects TRBV3-1 to TRBJ2-4, with 9 bases that match TRBD2. The sample was blood. Here the CDR3 DNA reads TGTGCCAGCAGCCAAGGGGCGGGAGGGAACATTCAGTACTTC. It yields the protein CASSQGAGGNIQYF. Filled out from reference TRBV3-1 and TRBJ2-4, the complete variable domain reads DTAVSQTPKYLVTQMGNDKSIKCEQNLGHDTMYWYKQDSKKFLKIMFSYNNKELIINETVPNRFSPKSPDKAHLNLHINSLELGDSAVYFCASSQGAGGNIQYFGAGTRLSVL.